This record concerns one T cell receptor (beta chain) sequence. The data are from a study of blood T cell repertoires in COVID-19. Study summary: Italy, Spain and the United States were the sources of the convalescent and acute COVID-19 samples. PBMCs, B-cell-depleted T cells, or T cells provided the cDNA or gDNA that made up the material.

Germline CDR1 SNHLY, CDR2 FYNNEI. This CDR3 region has 14 residues. Between the trimmed V and J ends, which lost 4 bases and 6 bases, there was a span of 13 bases. Original analysis: Amplified reference gene primers provided the basis for estimating nucleated cell counts. Sequenced by immunoSEQ multiplex PCR; TCRdb stores in-frame clones only, minus some. The V and J calls and the clone size are those of that table, but D and trimming were determined from the DNA. The top ten clones hold about 0.57% of a sample with about 150,000 clones, roughly nine tenths of them seen once. The specimen sequenced was peripheral blood. The receptor's source is a man between 45 and 60 years old with acute or convalescent COVID-19. The chain combines TRBV2 with TRBJ2-4; D possibly corresponds to TRBD2 (5 bases). The CDR3 sequence: CASSGTEAGNIQYF. In nucleotides, the CDR3 is TGTGCCAGCAGTGGGACTGAAGCAGGAAACATTCAGTACTTC.